The rows below give T cell receptor beta chains drawn from one sample of a study of T-cell reconstitution after alpha-beta-depleted transplantation in children. In TCRdb, the PCR reads were re-called with MiXCR into one record per CDR3 protein. The sample has about 74,000 distinct CDR3 sequences; 11% to 15% are singletons. Sequenced material: PBMCs, mostly from graft donor cells, taken 180 days after TCRalphabeta/CD19-depleted stem cell transplant. Receptors originate from a male patient under 10 years old who had a stem cell transplant for acute lymphoblastic leukemia, so the T cells may come from the graft donor. Each CDR3 is given with its conserved first and last residue. The D gene is left open where the match is weak. Some rows mark clone size as missing; the rest say once, few, many or name a class of expanded clone.

d_gene,abundance,v_gene,j_gene,CDR3nt,CDR3aa
-,-,TRBV24-1,TRBJ2-5,TGTGCCACCAGCAACCAAGAGACCCAGTACTTC,CATSNQETQYF
-,few,TRBV6-5,TRBJ2-7,TGTGCCAGCAGCCGCGACGCCTATGGCGGATACTACGAGCAGTACTTC,CASSRDAYGGYYEQYF
-,few,TRBV5-6,TRBJ2-7,TGTGCCAGCAGCGTCGGGGCAGGGGACTACGAGCAGTACTTC,CASSVGAGDYEQYF
TRBD2,-,TRBV11-2,TRBJ2-3,TGTGCCAGCAGCTTGTCGGGGAGGGTGCCGGATACGCAGTATTTT,CASSLSGRVPDTQYF
-,-,TRBV20-1,TRBJ2-3,TGCAGTGCTCCCCCCCGGGATACGCAGTATTTT,CSAPPRDTQYF
-,-,TRBV18,TRBJ2-3,TGTGCCAGCTCGCCGGTTAGCACAGATACGCAGTATTTT,CASSPVSTDTQYF
-,-,TRBV5-6,TRBJ2-1,TGTGCCAGCAGCTCCCAGGGTAGAGGGTCCTACAATGAGCAGTTCTTC,CASSSQGRGSYNEQFF
-,-,TRBV5-1,TRBJ2-3,TGCGCCAGCAGCCTCACGTTTTGGAGCACAGATACGCAGTATTTT,CASSLTFWSTDTQYF
-,few,TRBV10-3,TRBJ2-3,TGTGCCATCAGTGACAGGGACAAGATCACAGATACGCAGTATTTT,CAISDRDKITDTQYF
TRBD1,few,TRBV20-1,TRBJ1-2,TGCAGTGCTAGACAGGGGGCGCTGGACTATGGCTACACCTTC,CSARQGALDYGYTF
TRBD1,-,TRBV12-3/TRBV12-4,TRBJ1-2,TGTGCATCCGACAGGGGGCGGAACTATGGCTACACCTTC,CASDRGRNYGYTF
TRBD1,many,TRBV5-6,TRBJ2-7,TGTGCCAGCAACGCCCGGGACAGGGGATACTACGAGCAGTACTTC,CASNARDRGYYEQYF
TRBD2,-,TRBV29-1,TRBJ2-3,TGCAGCGTTGCATCCAGGGGGACTAGCGGGGGTACAGATACGCAGTATTTT,CSVASRGTSGGTDTQYF
-,many,TRBV20-1,TRBJ1-5,TGTAGCGGGCGTTATAGCAATCAGCCCCAGCATTTT,CSGRYSNQPQHF
TRBD1,few,TRBV15,TRBJ2-3,TGTGCCACCAGCAGAGTCGGGACAGCTTCTAGCACAGATACGCAGTATTTT,CATSRVGTASSTDTQYF
-,few,TRBV20-1,TRBJ1-5,TGCAGTGCTAGAGTAGTTCAGGGTTCGAAATTTAAGCCCCAGCATTTT,CSARVVQGSKFKPQHF
-,-,TRBV6-1,TRBJ2-1,TGTGTCTTGGGGGTCTATCGAAATGAGCAGTTCTTC,CVLGVYRNEQFF
-,-,TRBV28,TRBJ1-1,TGTGCCAGCAGTTTAAACAGGGAGGACGGCCTGAGTTTTGAAGCTTTCTTT,CASSLNREDGLSFEAFF
TRBD1,few,TRBV3-1,TRBJ2-7,TGTGCCAGGTGGACAGGGATGATAGGGGTTTACTTC,CARWTGMIGVYF
TRBD2,few,TRBV20-1,TRBJ2-3,TGCAGTGCTAGGGGGCCTAGCGGGGGCAAAGATACGCAGTATTTT,CSARGPSGGKDTQYF
-,few,TRBV6-5,TRBJ1-6,TGTGCCAGCAGTTACTCAGGCAGGGGCGCCTATAATTCACCCCTCCACTTT,CASSYSGRGAYNSPLHF
TRBD1,-,TRBV10-3,TRBJ1-3,TGTGCCATGGGACAGAGCTCTGGAAACACCATATATTTT,CAMGQSSGNTIYF
-,many,TRBV7-2,TRBJ2-7,TGTGCCAGCAGCCACGTTCGACTAACGGCTATAAACGAGCAGTACTTC,CASSHVRLTAINEQYF
-,many,TRBV7-8,TRBJ2-7,TGTGCCAGCAGCCCCCAGGGGGGCCCTTCCTACGAGCAGTACTTC,CASSPQGGPSYEQYF
TRBD1,-,TRBV20-1,TRBJ1-1,TGCAGTGCTAGGTGGGACAGGGAAGCTTTCTTT,CSARWDREAFF
-,-,TRBV7-2,TRBJ2-7,TGTGCCAGCAGCTTACGGACCACGAGCTCCTACGAGCAGTACTTC,CASSLRTTSSYEQYF
TRBD1,few,TRBV6-5,TRBJ2-3,TGTGCCAGCAGTTTTACCGAGACAGGGGAAGCAGATACGCAGTATTTT,CASSFTETGEADTQYF